Below are 30 T cell receptor beta chains sequenced from a single sample in a study of blood T cell repertoires in COVID-19. The repertoire was sequenced with immunoSEQ multiplex PCR; TCRdb's copy has only in-frame clones and lacks some. The sample records some 42,000 clones, around four fifths being singletons. The sequencing input was peripheral blood. The source is a man aged 45 to 65 with active COVID-19.

This rearrangement joins TRBV28 to TRBJ2-4, with D perhaps TRBD1 (6 bases). Germline V CDR1 and CDR2: MDHEN, SYDVKM. V dropped 5 bases and J dropped 14 bases, with 16 bases sitting between them. The CDR3 totals 12 residues. The CDR3 loop is CASSTSGVMKYF. The CDR3 coding sequence is TGTGCCAGCAGTACCTCAGGGGTTATGAAGTACTTC.

J is TRBJ2-5 and V is TRBV24-1; 11 bases map to TRBD2. Germline trimming cut 2 bases from V and 1 base from J; bases unmatched to any gene: 2. Germline-derived CDR1 and CDR2 are KGHDR and SFDVKD. The CDR3 has 16 amino acids. The CDR3 protein is CATSDYTSGSQETQYF. CDR3 nucleotides: TGTGCCACCAGTGATTATACTAGCGGGAGCCAAGAGACCCAGTACTTC.

The rearrangement uses TRBV9 and TRBJ1-4; possibly TRBD1 for D (5 bases). Germline V lookup: CDR1 SGDLS, CDR2 YYNGEE. The CDR3 has 15 amino acids. The germline V and J ends were trimmed by 0 bases and 2 bases, with 8 bases remaining between them. The CDR3 sequence is CASSVEGVTNEKLFF. The CDR3 nucleotides read TGTGCCAGCAGCGTAGAAGGGGTGACTAATGAAAAACTGTTTTTT.

The chain employs TRBV7-6 and TRBJ2-3, with D perhaps TRBD2 (5 bases). The CDR3 loop spans 16 amino acids. Germline V gene sequence: CDR1 SGHVS, CDR2 FNYEAQ. The V gene lost 1 base and the J gene lost 2 bases, with 13 bases spanning the gap. The CDR3 DNA reads TGTGCCAGCAGCTTAGGTTCTTGGGAGTCCACAGATACGCAGTATTTT. Translating it yields CASSLGSWESTDTQYF.

The chain joins TRBV6-5 to TRBJ1-2, with 7 positions matching TRBD1. CDR3 length: 13 amino acids. Per germline, CDR1 MNHEY and CDR2 SVGAGI. Losses at the gene ends were 6 bases for V and 4 bases for J; bases not matched to a gene: 5. The CDR3 reads CASRGTVGYGYTF. CDR3 in DNA: TGTGCCAGCAGAGGGACAGTGGGCTATGGCTACACCTTC.

The chain links TRBV15 to TRBJ1-5; maybe TRBD1 (5 bases). Germline CDR1 and CDR2: LNHNV and YYDKDF (reference sequence). The CDR3 is made up of 14 amino acids. The V and J ends lost 3 bases and 8 bases respectively, with 14 bases between them. The CDR3 here is CATSSSGMEKPQHF. The CDR3, as DNA: TGTGCCACCAGCAGCTCAGGGATGGAAAAGCCCCAGCATTTT.

V usage is TRBV20-1 and J usage is TRBJ2-7; TRBD1 matches at 9 bases. CDR1 and CDR2 from the germline V gene are DFQATT and SNEGSKA (reference sequence). With 3 bases clipped from V and 3 bases from J, the junction kept 30 bases outside the gene matches. The CDR3 runs to 22 residues. CDR3 region: CSASSSTLTGGGLVSLYYEQYF. The DNA of the CDR3 is TGCAGTGCTAGTTCCTCAACCTTAACAGGGGGCGGCTTGGTATCTCTCTACTACGAGCAGTACTTC.

The rearrangement links TRBV19 to TRBJ2-7; D perhaps matches TRBD2 (5 bases). The CDR3 is made up of 13 amino acids. Germline CDR1 is LNHDA and CDR2 is SQIVND (reference sequence). Between the trimmed V and J ends, which lost 5 bases and 6 bases, there was a span of 14 bases. CDR3 sequence reads: CASSVPGYSEQYF. DNA for the CDR3: TGTGCCAGTAGTGTACCGGGATACTCCGAGCAGTACTTC.

The genes are TRBV28 and TRBJ1-4, with D possibly matching TRBD1 (6 bases). Germline lookup yields CDR1 MDHEN and CDR2 SYDVKM. The CDR3 extends over 15 amino acids. With 3 bases removed from V and 4 bases from J, the gap between germline ends came to 12 bases. CDR3 loop: CASSLGGGGNEKLFF. Here the CDR3 DNA reads TGTGCCAGCAGTTTGGGGGGAGGGGGTAATGAAAAACTGTTTTTT.

V usage is TRBV28 and J usage is TRBJ2-1; 8 bases are a match to TRBD2. The ends lost 0 bases at V and 3 bases at J; junction bases unmatched: 10. The CDR3 consists of 18 residues. Germline loops: CDR1 MDHEN, CDR2 SYDVKM. DNA of the CDR3: TGTGCCAGCAGTTTATGGGGGGCTAGCGGGCCACTCTACAATGAGCAGTTCTTC. Protein: CASSLWGASGPLYNEQFF.

V gene TRBV7-9 combines with J gene TRBJ1-2; D is possibly TRBD1 (6 bases). The CDR3 totals 16 residues. V lost 5 bases to trimming and J lost 2 bases, with 18 bases between them. Germline CDR1 is SEHNR and CDR2 is FQNEAQ (reference sequence). CDR3 nucleotides: TGTGCCAGCAGCCCCGCCGGCAGGGGCGGGAACTATGGCTACACCTTC. Translation gives CASSPAGRGGNYGYTF.

V usage is TRBV5-1 and J usage is TRBJ2-1, with D maybe TRBD2 (5 bases). The CDR3 consists of 15 residues. The V and J ends lost 0 bases and 2 bases respectively, with 9 bases between them. CDR1 is SGHRS, CDR2 YFSETQ, per germline. Here the CDR3 DNA reads TGCGCCAGCAGCTTGGCCTCGGGAACCTACAATGAGCAGTTCTTC. Amino acid sequence: CASSLASGTYNEQFF.

This rearrangement joins TRBV6-2 or TRBV6-3 to TRBJ1-2, with D possibly being TRBD1 (5 bases). Germline lookup yields CDR1 MNHEY and CDR2 SVGEGT. The CDR3 is 17 residues long. V was pared by 2 bases and J by 4 bases, with 20 bases between. The CDR3 loop is CASSYGIGVQALYGYTF. CDR3 DNA sequence: TGTGCCAGCAGTTACGGGATAGGGGTCCAGGCTCTCTATGGCTACACCTTC.

V and J are TRBV7-7 and TRBJ2-7; 9 bases align to TRBD1. V trimming: 5 bases; J trimming: 3 bases; junction bases outside the gene matches: 8. CDR3 length: 15 residues. Germline V gene data show CDR1 as SSHAT and CDR2 as FNYEAQ (reference sequence). The CDR3 spells CASSPGQGIYYEQYF. The CDR3 DNA is TGTGCCAGCAGCCCCGGACAGGGGATTTACTACGAGCAGTACTTC.

This clone occurred a few times. This sequence joins TRBV6-2 or TRBV6-3 and TRBJ2-7, with 8 bases lining up with TRBD1. Germline V gene data show CDR1 as MNHEY and CDR2 as SVGEGT. Unmatched junction bases numbered 13, after V lost 6 bases and J lost 3 bases. CDR3 length: 16 amino acids. The CDR3 bases are TGTGCCAGCAGCCACTCCGGACAGGGATATGACTACGAGCAGTACTTC. It translates to CASSHSGQGYDYEQYF.

This chain links TRBV7-2 with TRBJ2-2; TRBD2 aligns across 10 bases. Germline V gene sequence: CDR1 SGHTA, CDR2 FQGNSA. The ends lost 6 bases at V and 6 bases at J; junction bases unmatched: 10. CDR3 length: 16 amino acids. The CDR3 DNA sequence: TGTGCCAGCAGACGTAGCAGCGGGGGGGCCTCCGGGGAGCTGTTTTTT. This gives the protein CASRRSSGGASGELFF.

The count of this clone is one. The chain links TRBV7-3 to TRBJ2-3; TRBD1 matches 7 bases. The J segment lost 0 bases and the V segment lost 1 base, leaving 4 bases of the junction unmatched. Looked up from germline, CDR1 is SGHTA and CDR2 is FQGTGA. The CDR3 has 16 residues. The CDR3 reads CASSLIGGVSTDTQYF. The CDR3 coding sequence is TGTGCCAGCAGCTTAATAGGGGGCGTGAGCACAGATACGCAGTATTTT.

The rearrangement links TRBV6-2 or TRBV6-3 to TRBJ2-5; unclear D gene. The germline V and J ends were trimmed by 0 bases and 5 bases, with 4 bases remaining between them. This CDR3 contains 12 residues. Germline V CDR1 and CDR2: MNHEY, SVGEGT. The CDR3 spells CASSYSQETQYF. For the CDR3, the DNA is TGTGCCAGCAGTTACTCACAGGAGACCCAGTACTTC.

This clone came up once. V usage is TRBV19 and J usage is TRBJ1-4, with TRBD1 identical over 8 bases. Germline trimming cut 4 bases from V and 5 bases from J; bases unmatched to any gene: 3. Germline loops: CDR1 LNHDA, CDR2 SQIVND (reference sequence). The CDR3 covers 14 residues. The CDR3 region has the DNA TGTGCCAGTAGTAGGACAGGGACGAATGAAAAACTGTTTTTT. Encoded protein: CASSRTGTNEKLFF.

This chain uses TRBV6-5 with TRBJ2-5, with TRBD1 matching 7 bases. Germline V gene sequence: CDR1 MNHEY, CDR2 SVGAGI. The CDR3 runs 15 residues. The V and J ends lost 5 bases and 4 bases, in that order; junction bases with no gene match: 10. The CDR3 region is CASSPPGTATETQYF. CDR3 nucleotide sequence: TGTGCCAGCAGTCCACCCGGGACAGCCACAGAGACCCAGTACTTC.

The chain links TRBV4-3 to TRBJ2-1, with 9 bases that match TRBD1. The V and J ends lost 4 bases and 0 bases, in that order; junction bases with no gene match: 1. Germline CDR1 is LGHNA and CDR2 is YSLEER. The length of the CDR3 is 15 residues. CDR3 nucleotides: TGCGCCAGCAGCCCGACAGGGGGCTCCTACAATGAGCAGTTCTTC. Translation: CASSPTGGSYNEQFF.

The chain carries TRBV10-3 and TRBJ1-3; D is perhaps TRBD1 (6 bases). Germline loops: CDR1 ENHRY, CDR2 SYGVKD. CDR3 length equals 15 residues. The V and J ends lost 3 bases and 0 bases respectively, with 9 bases between them. CDR3 sequence reads: CAISEHRVSGNTIYF. The CDR3 bases are TGTGCCATCAGTGAACACAGGGTCTCTGGAAACACCATATATTTT.

The rearrangement uses TRBV7-2 and TRBJ2-7; D not resolved. The V and J ends lost 3 bases and 6 bases respectively, with 6 bases between them. CDR1 is SGHTA and CDR2 is FQGNSA in the germline V gene. There are 11 residues in the CDR3. The CDR3 bases are TGTGCCAGCAGCTTCTACGCCGAGCAGTACTTC. Translated: CASSFYAEQYF.

The chain couples TRBV7-3 to TRBJ2-3; D may be TRBD2 (6 bases). The germline CDR1 and CDR2 sequences are SGHTA and FQGTGA. V was shortened by 5 bases and J by 4 bases, with 22 bases between the two germline ends. CDR3 length equals 17 residues. The CDR3 nucleotides are TGTGCCAGCAGCCGAACAACGCATGGGACTGCCCCAGATACGCAGTATTTT. As protein: CASSRTTHGTAPDTQYF.

The V and J genes are TRBV5-1 and TRBJ2-2, with D possibly TRBD1 on 5 matching bases. Germline V gives CDR1 SGHRS, CDR2 YFSETQ. Trimming took off 0 bases at V and 0 bases at J, with 9 bases between the two ends. The CDR3 contains 16 residues. In DNA form, the CDR3 reads TGCGCCAGCAGCTTGGAGGCAGGGACGAACACCGGGGAGCTGTTTTTT. Translated, it gives CASSLEAGTNTGELFF.

The chain uses TRBV28 and TRBJ2-3; D is unclear. The CDR3 totals 16 residues. Trimming removed 5 bases at V and 0 bases at J, with 15 bases between. Looked up from germline, CDR1 is MDHEN and CDR2 is SYDVKM. The CDR3, as DNA: TGTGCCAGCAGTCCCCGTAAGAGAGCTAGCACAGATACGCAGTATTTT. Its translation: CASSPRKRASTDTQYF.

The chain uses TRBV6-2 or TRBV6-3 and TRBJ2-7; TRBD1 aligns across 7 bases. This CDR3 contains 17 residues. Germline V gene data show CDR1 as MNHEY and CDR2 as SVGEGT. J was trimmed by 0 bases and V by 4 bases; bases with no gene match: 12. The chain's CDR3 is CASSSHTIGQASYEQYF. CDR3 nucleotides: TGTGCCAGCAGTTCTCATACCATCGGACAGGCCTCCTACGAGCAGTACTTC.

The CDR3 is CASSLGRFGGTGELFF. For the CDR3, the DNA is TGTGCCAGCAGCTTAGGGAGGTTCGGGGGTACCGGGGAGCTGTTTTTT. The V gene is TRBV7-2, the J gene TRBJ2-2, with D perhaps TRBD2 (6 bases). V lost 1 base to trimming and J lost 5 bases, with 14 bases between them. Germline CDR1 is SGHTA and CDR2 is FQGNSA. The CDR3 loop spans 16 amino acids.

V is TRBV5-1 and J is TRBJ2-7, with 8 nucleotides matching TRBD2. The CDR3 runs to 16 residues. Trimming removed 6 bases from V and 3 bases from J; junction bases left unmatched: 14. Looked up from germline, CDR1 is SGHRS and CDR2 is YFSETQ. This CDR3 is CASTQGGASGYYEQYF. CDR3 DNA sequence: TGCGCCAGCACCCAAGGTGGGGCTAGCGGGTACTACGAGCAGTACTTC. Combining the CDR3 with reference TRBV5-1 and TRBJ2-7 gives the whole variable domain KAGVTQTPRYLIKTRGQQVTLSCSPISGHRSVSWYQQTPGQGLQFLFEYFSETQRNKGNFPGRFSGRQFSNSRSEMNVSTLELGDSALYLCASTQGGASGYYEQYFGPGTRLTVT.

The gene calls are TRBV14 and TRBJ2-7; 10 bases fit TRBD1. The junction had 7 bases not matched to a gene; V was cut back by 3 bases and J by 2 bases. The germline CDR1 and CDR2 sequences are SGHDN and FVKESK. This CDR3 is built from 16 residues. CDR3 amino acids: CASSHKTGTGAYEQYF. The DNA for the CDR3 is TGTGCCAGCAGCCATAAAACCGGGACAGGGGCCTACGAGCAGTACTTC. Looking up the rest from reference TRBV14 and TRBJ2-7 gives the full variable domain: EAGVTQFPSHSVIEKGQTVTLRCDPISGHDNLYWYRRVMGKEIKFLLHFVKESKQDESGMPNNRFLAERTGGTYSTLKVQPAELEDSGVYFCASSHKTGTGAYEQYFGPGTRLTVT.